This T cell receptor beta chain was captured in a study of blood T cell repertoires in COVID-19 (dated by TCRdb to 2018 to 2020). The study in broad terms: The collaborator samples originated in the United States, Italy and Spain and spanned the acute and convalescent phases of COVID-19. The prospective study material was composed of cDNA or gDNA derived from T cells, B-cell-depleted T cells, or PBMCs. Subjects who had been exposed to COVID-19, were actively infected with it, or had recovered from it provided the deeply sampled blood TCRbeta repertoires that made up the dataset. The repertoires were made available in a free public database intended to serve as a resource for research on the immune response to SARS-CoV-2. Samples came from the ongoing ImmuneRACE study (first 160 participants) plus 1,254 subjects from 6 global collaborators. Sample metadata almost always included a de-identified subject ID, COVID-19 status, age in years and sex. Where HLA class I and class II types were available, the types were taken from metadata supplied by the sample provider, not from assay-based typing. General study outcomes and caveats: Clinical and demographic metadata were provided uncurated, with the amount varying by source and participant.

As to this clone: The target of this receptor is not known. One base away there is no much larger clone; base qualities are not given.

The germline V gene encodes CDR1 LGHNA and CDR2 YNFKEQ. After removal of 0 bases from V and 4 bases from J, the junction retains 7 bases not matched to a gene. The CDR3 runs 16 amino acids, cysteine and phenylalanine included. Only the CDR3 DNA is retained, 48 bases long and in frame from the first base. Collaborating institutions collected whole blood in K2EDTA tubes following their own protocols. Collaborator samples were shipped for TCRbeta analysis as frozen whole blood, isolated PBMCs, or DNA extracted from either sample type. TCRbeta CDR3 regions were amplified from genomic DNA using the immunoSEQ Assay, a bias-controlled multiplex PCR. Per the authors' processing: The number of nucleated cells in each sample was estimated from the amplification of reference gene primers within the assay. To quantify the absolute abundance of each unique TCRbeta CDR3 rearrangement, sequence reads were collapsed and filtered. For each sample, productive Simpson clonality was calculated as the square root of Simpson's diversity index over productive rearrangements. Here the immuneACCESS table is served through TCRdb, limited to in-frame sequences with V and J called. Missing clones are a known gap in these copies; in checked studies unresolved V genes cover under half, and the rest lacks a known reason. V and J calls and clone size follow that table, whereas D and trimming were derived from the DNA. Here the sample has 110,000 or so clones; 85% occur a single time. Around 3.9% of the sample lies in the top ten.

The chain is made from TRBV4-2 and TRBJ2-7; 9 bases in the junction line up with TRBD2. Source material: peripheral blood. This clonotype originated in a man aged 50 or older with acute or convalescent COVID-19. The DNA reads TGTGCCAGCAGCCAAGACCACCGAGCGGGGGGATACGAGCAGTACTTC. Its protein reads: CASSQDHRAGGYEQYF.